The T cell receptor beta chain described here comes from a study of glioma-infiltrating T cells. Study outcomes and limitations: Tissue-blood divergence was below expectation in non-neoplastic patients, above in gliomas.

Trimming took off 8 bases at V and 2 bases at J, with 12 bases between the two ends. CDR3 length: 13 amino acids. Germline-derived CDR1 and CDR2 are MNHEY and SMNVEV (reference sequence). Using RNA template, CDR3s of TCR alpha and beta were amplified with iRepertoire arm-PCR. Input was about 85-450 ng of tissue mRNA or PBMC total RNA. From the multiplex PCR reads, TCRdb called clonotypes with MiXCR, one entry per CDR3 protein. The sample includes more than 85,000 distinct CDR3 sequences, 25% to 30% of them seen just once. There are many counts of this clonotype. Its antigen is not identified. Sequencing was carried out using glioma tissue, nonneoplastic brain tissue, or PBMCs (not recorded which). The chain carries TRBV27 and TRBJ2-5; tentative D call: TRBD2 (5 bases). The clonotype originates from a human donor with low-grade glioma or glioblastoma, undergoing nonglioma brain surgery, or in good health (not recorded which). The CDR3 region is CASSLRGQETQYF. CDR3 bases: TGTGCCAGCTCTCTACGGGGTCAAGAGACCCAGTACTTC.